These 19 T cell receptor beta chains came from one sample sequenced in a study of blood T cell repertoires in COVID-19. Clones were read by immunoSEQ multiplex PCR, and TCRdb kept only the in-frame ones, dropping some. This repertoire shows tens of thousands of clones, about 86% found once; its top ten account for 28%. Sequences were obtained from peripheral blood. Receptors were obtained from a human donor in a cohort sampled during active COVID-19.

The chain carries TRBV6-2 or TRBV6-3 and TRBJ1-2; D perhaps matches TRBD1 (5 bases). V lost 2 bases and J lost 4, with 14 bases in between. Germline CDR1 reads MNHEY; CDR2 reads SVGEGT. There are 15 residues in the CDR3. The CDR3 spells CASSYGRRDAYGYTF. CDR3 bases: TGTGCCAGCAGTTACGGCCGGAGGGACGCCTATGGCTACACCTTC.

This chain connects TRBV7-6 to TRBJ2-1, with 7 nucleotides matching TRBD1. The CDR3 runs 15 residues. The trim removed 4 bases at V and 0 bases at J, leaving 3 bases unmatched. Germline V gene data show CDR1 as SGHVS and CDR2 as FNYEAQ. The CDR3 DNA sequence: TGTGCCAGCAGCTGGGACAGCAACTCCTACAATGAGCAGTTCTTC. Its protein is CASSWDSNSYNEQFF.

The chain links TRBV5-6 to TRBJ1-6; TRBD1 might be the D (6 bases). The CDR3 covers 14 residues. Trimming shortened V by 2 bases and J by 10 bases, and 13 bases separated the two germline ends. Germline V gene data show CDR1 as SGHDT and CDR2 as YYEEEE. CDR3 residues: CASSLQGLGSPLHF. CDR3 sequence (DNA): TGTGCCAGCAGCTTACAGGGATTAGGGTCACCCCTCCACTTT.

This sequence joins TRBV6-1 and TRBJ1-5, with a tentative D call TRBD1 (5 bases). CDR1 and CDR2 (germline): MNHNS, SASEGT. Between the trimmed V and J ends, which lost 0 bases and 1 base, there was a span of 13 bases. The CDR3 has 17 residues. The CDR3 loop reads CASSEALRGRSNQPQHF. The CDR3 DNA follows: TGTGCCAGCAGTGAAGCGCTTCGGGGGAGGAGCAATCAGCCCCAGCATTTT.

This sequence joins TRBV2 and TRBJ1-3; the D gene is possibly TRBD1 (6 bases). Trimming pared 6 bases from V and 3 bases from J, leaving 15 bases between. CDR1 and CDR2 (germline): SNHLY, FYNNEI. This CDR3 spans 15 amino acids. This CDR3 reads CASRGAENGGNTIYF. DNA of the CDR3: TGTGCCAGCAGGGGGGCCGAAAATGGTGGAAACACCATATATTTT.

The rearrangement uses TRBV5-1 and TRBJ2-1; maybe TRBD1 (6 bases). The germline gives CDR1 SGHRS, CDR2 YFSETQ. Trimming left V 2 bases short and J 9 bases short, with 18 bases between. The CDR3 is 15 residues long. CDR3 coding DNA: TGCGCCAGCAGCTTTCTGCCCTCCCCAGGGGTTGAGCAGTTCTTC. Translation: CASSFLPSPGVEQFF. Full variable domain (outside the CDR3, taken from reference TRBV5-1 and TRBJ2-1): KAGVTQTPRYLIKTRGQQVTLSCSPISGHRSVSWYQQTPGQGLQFLFEYFSETQRNKGNFPGRFSGRQFSNSRSEMNVSTLELGDSALYLCASSFLPSPGVEQFFGPGTRLTVL.

The chain has TRBV6-2 or TRBV6-3 and TRBJ2-5, with 7 bases matching TRBD2. The ends lost 3 bases at V and 5 bases at J; junction bases unmatched: 6. CDR3 size: 14 residues. CDR1 is MNHEY and CDR2 is SVGEGT in the germline V gene. The CDR3 sequence: CASSYSAGVETQYF. DNA of the CDR3: TGTGCCAGCAGTTATAGTGCGGGGGTGGAGACCCAGTACTTC.

This clone occurred a few times. The rearrangement links TRBV19 to TRBJ1-5, with a tentative D call TRBD1 (6 bases). Germline values: CDR1 LNHDA, CDR2 SQIVND (reference sequence). The CDR3 consists of 14 residues. The germline V and J ends were trimmed by 6 bases and 5 bases, with 14 bases remaining between them. This CDR3 is CASRPTGSYQPQHF. In DNA, the CDR3 is TGTGCCAGTAGACCCACAGGGTCATATCAGCCCCAGCATTTT.

This clone was seen just once. The J gene is TRBJ2-3, the V gene TRBV7-9, with D possibly TRBD2 on 6 matching bases. The V and J ends lost 1 base and 2 bases respectively, with 13 bases between them. Germline assignment: CDR1 SEHNR and CDR2 FQNEAQ (reference sequence). This CDR3 is 16 amino acids long. Written as DNA, the CDR3 is TGTGCCAGCAGCTTAGATCGAAGGGACTTCACAGATACGCAGTATTTT. Its translation: CASSLDRRDFTDTQYF. Combining the CDR3 with reference TRBV7-9 and TRBJ2-3 gives the whole variable domain DTGVSQNPRHKITKRGQNVTFRCDPISEHNRLYWYRQTLGQGPEFLTYFQNEAQLEKSRLLSDRFSAERPKGSFSTLEIQRTEQGDSAMYLCASSLDRRDFTDTQYFGPGTRLTVL.

CDR3 residues: CASSLVGRVSLNEQFF. CDR3 bases: TGCGCCAGCAGCTTGGTTGGCAGGGTATCGCTCAATGAGCAGTTCTTC. The rearrangement joins TRBV5-1 to TRBJ2-1, with D possibly being TRBD1 (5 bases). Germline lookup yields CDR1 SGHRS and CDR2 YFSETQ. The CDR3 has 16 amino acids. Trimming pared 0 bases from V and 6 bases from J, leaving 16 bases between. The full variable domain, in which reference TRBV5-1 and TRBJ2-1 provide the parts outside the CDR3, is KAGVTQTPRYLIKTRGQQVTLSCSPISGHRSVSWYQQTPGQGLQFLFEYFSETQRNKGNFPGRFSGRQFSNSRSEMNVSTLELGDSALYLCASSLVGRVSLNEQFFGPGTRLTVL.

The rearrangement joins TRBV7-9 to TRBJ2-3; D possibly corresponds to TRBD2 (5 bases). The CDR3 has 15 amino acids. Germline V gives CDR1 SEHNR, CDR2 FQNEAQ (reference sequence). Trimming pared 5 bases from V and 2 bases from J, leaving 14 bases between. CDR3 protein: CASSPSGPYTDTQYF. DNA for the CDR3: TGTGCCAGCAGCCCCAGCGGCCCATACACAGATACGCAGTATTTT.

V usage is TRBV4-3 and J usage is TRBJ2-5, with TRBD2 identical over 10 bases. The V segment lost 1 base and the J segment 9 bases; nucleotides outside the gene matches: 14. This CDR3 is 17 amino acids long. The germline CDR1 and CDR2 sequences are LGHNA and YSLEER. Written as DNA, the CDR3 is TGCGCCAGCAGCCAAGCGCCGGTTAGCGGGGGGCCCGGGGCCCAGTACTTC. This translates into CASSQAPVSGGPGAQYF.

This chain's CDR3 is CASSRGSEQFF. The CDR3 DNA follows: TGTGCCAGCAGCAGGGGGTCTGAGCAGTTCTTC. The V gene is TRBV6-5, the J gene TRBJ2-1; 7 bases are a match to TRBD1. V shed 6 bases and J 9 bases; nucleotides not matched to a gene: 2. The CDR3 runs 11 residues. Germline loops: CDR1 MNHEY, CDR2 SVGAGI.

This clone was seen a single time. The chain has TRBV28 and TRBJ1-6, with TRBD1 identical over 8 bases. The trim removed 5 bases at V and 7 bases at J, leaving 7 bases unmatched. Germline values: CDR1 MDHEN, CDR2 SYDVKM. The CDR3 has 15 residues. Written as DNA, the CDR3 is TGTGCCAGCAGTCTCTTACAGGGGGGGAATTCACCCCTCCACTTT. Amino acids: CASSLLQGGNSPLHF.

This rearrangement joins TRBV10-3 to TRBJ2-3; 7 bases are shared with TRBD2. Trimming at V came to 0 bases and at J to 2 bases, leaving 8 bases not matched to a gene. The CDR3 length is 17 residues. CDR1 is ENHRY and CDR2 is SYGVKD in the germline V gene. CDR3 sequence (DNA): TGTGCCATCAGTGAGTCAGGGGCTAGCGGATTCACAGATACGCAGTATTTT. It translates to CAISESGASGFTDTQYF.

This chain uses TRBV7-8 with TRBJ2-2, with D possibly matching TRBD1 (5 bases). Trimming shortened V by 5 bases and J by 5 bases, and 6 bases separated the two germline ends. Germline values: CDR1 SGHVS, CDR2 FQNEAQ. The CDR3 has 12 amino acids. The DNA of the CDR3 is TGTGCCAGCAGCCGACAGACCGGGGAGCTGTTTTTT. Translated: CASSRQTGELFF. The full variable domain, completed using reference TRBV7-8 and TRBJ2-2, is GAGVSQSPRYKVAKRGQDVALRCDPISGHVSLFWYQQALGQGPEFLTYFQNEAQLDKSGLPSDRFFAERPEGSVSTLKIQRTQQEDSAVYLCASSRQTGELFFGEGSRLTVL.

The DNA of the CDR3 is TGTGCCAGCTCACCTGGGGACAGGGCAGGAGAAGAGACCCAGTACTTC. Its protein is CASSPGDRAGEETQYF. The genes are TRBV18 and TRBJ2-5, with 9 bases matching TRBD1. V was clipped by 3 bases and J by 3 bases; unmatched bases: 8. The CDR3 covers 16 residues. The germline V gene has CDR1 KGHSH and CDR2 LQKENI.

The chain employs TRBV18 and TRBJ2-1, with 8 bases that match TRBD1. V trimming: 6 bases; J trimming: 13 bases; junction bases outside the gene matches: 8. This CDR3 region has 12 residues. Germline CDR1 and CDR2: KGHSH and LQKENI. The CDR3 DNA is TGTGCCAGCTCCCGACCGGGGACAGGTCAGTTCTTC. Protein sequence: CASSRPGTGQFF.

The chain is built from TRBV6-5 and TRBJ2-7, with a weak D call TRBD1 (5 bases). The CDR3 runs to 13 residues. The germline V and J ends were trimmed by 2 bases and 1 base, with 6 bases remaining between them. CDR1 and CDR2 (germline): MNHEY, SVGAGI. CDR3 in amino acids: CASSYPGSYEQYF. The CDR3 DNA reads TGTGCCAGCAGTTACCCAGGGTCCTACGAGCAGTACTTC.